This T cell receptor (beta chain) was profiled in a study of cytomegalovirus exposure and HLA in healthy donors. PCR used 60 Vbeta primers and 13 Jbeta primers. Clones were read by immunoSEQ multiplex PCR, and TCRdb kept only the in-frame ones, dropping some. The sample includes 120,000 or so clones, under 80% of them seen just once. Only a few counts were recorded for this clone. Specimen: PBMCs. The sequence came from a middle-aged man in good health and CMV-seropositive.

The CDR3 region has the DNA TGTGCCAGCAGCTTAAAGCAGGGTACCTACGAGCAGTACTTC. Amino acids: CASSLKQGTYEQYF. This chain connects TRBV7-2 to TRBJ2-7, with D possibly matching TRBD1 (5 bases). CDR3 length: 14 residues. CDR1 and CDR2 (germline): SGHTA, FQGNSA. The V and J ends lost 2 bases and 2 bases respectively, with 10 bases between them.